The 23 T cell receptor beta chains presented below share a single source sample, sequenced in a study of blood T cell repertoires in COVID-19. Clones were read by immunoSEQ multiplex PCR, and TCRdb kept only the in-frame ones, dropping some. The sample holds tens of thousands of clones, around 73% seen once. Source material: PBMCs or T cells enriched from blood (not recorded which). The receptors were gathered from a woman in her forties or fifties with acute COVID-19.

CDR3 protein: CASSEGEEEKLFF. CDR3 sequence (DNA): TGTGCCAGCAGCGAAGGGGAGGAAGAAAAACTGTTTTTT. The chain couples TRBV7-8 to TRBJ1-4, with D possibly TRBD1 on 5 matching bases. The length of the CDR3 is 13 residues. CDR1 is SGHVS and CDR2 is FQNEAQ in the germline V gene. V gave up 5 bases and J gave up 8 bases, with 12 bases separating them.

Written as DNA, the CDR3 is TGTGCCAGCAGTTTCGAGCTCCGTGAGCAGTTCTTC. Protein product: CASSFELREQFF. The V call is TRBV12-3 or TRBV12-4, the J call TRBJ2-1, with D unclear. V shed 3 bases and J shed 9 bases, with 9 bases lying between them. This CDR3 contains 12 residues.

This chain uses TRBV4-1 with TRBJ2-2, with TRBD2 as a possible D gene (6 bases). This CDR3 is 15 amino acids long. The V and J ends lost 2 bases and 6 bases respectively, with 13 bases between them. In germline, CDR1 is MGHRA, CDR2 YSYEKL. The CDR3 nucleotides read TGCGCCAGCAGCCAAACGCTAGCGTGGCCCGGGGAGCTGTTTTTT. This codes for CASSQTLAWPGELFF.

This clone is a singleton in its sample. V usage is TRBV11-2 and J usage is TRBJ2-3; the D gene is possibly TRBD2 (5 bases). The CDR3 is 13 residues long. V lost 5 bases to trimming and J lost 3 bases, with 9 bases between them. Germline values: CDR1 SGHAT, CDR2 FQNNGV. For the CDR3, the DNA is TGTGCCAGCAGCGTACTAGTTACAGATACGCAGTATTTT. Amino acids: CASSVLVTDTQYF.

The gene calls are TRBV5-8 and TRBJ2-1, with 7 bases matching TRBD1. The V and J ends lost 2 bases and 4 bases, in that order; junction bases with no gene match: 6. The CDR3 spans 15 residues. The germline V gene has CDR1 SGHTS and CDR2 YDEGEE. CDR3 region: CASSLGGLVYNEQFF. DNA of the CDR3: TGTGCCAGCAGCTTAGGGGGCCTAGTTTACAATGAGCAGTTCTTC.

The V call is TRBV7-3, the J call TRBJ1-2, with 8 bases aligning to TRBD1. The CDR3 runs to 13 residues. V gave up 5 bases and J gave up 6 bases; unmatched junction bases: 5. Germline V CDR1 and CDR2: SGHTA, FQGTGA. The CDR3 DNA reads TGTGCCAGCAGCCCGACAGGGGATGATGGCTACACCTTC. It specifies CASSPTGDDGYTF.

The rearrangement links TRBV6-6 to TRBJ2-1; D might be TRBD2 (6 bases). Trimming pared 4 bases from V and 6 bases from J, leaving 13 bases between. The CDR3 is made up of 14 amino acids. The germline V gene encodes CDR1 MNHNY and CDR2 SVGAGI (reference sequence). The CDR3 sequence is CASSLRGSRNEQFF. The CDR3 nucleotides read TGTGCCAGCAGTTTACGGGGGAGTCGCAATGAGCAGTTCTTC.

This clone was detected only a few times. V and J are TRBV12-3 or TRBV12-4 and TRBJ1-2; 7 bases map to TRBD1. CDR3 length: 12 amino acids. Trimming cost V 3 bases and J 5 bases; bases outside gene matches: 0. The DNA of the CDR3 is TGTGCCAGCAGTTTGGGACAGTATGGCTACACCTTC. This sequence encodes CASSLGQYGYTF.

The J gene is TRBJ1-5, the V gene TRBV6-5; 9 bases are a match to TRBD1. CDR3 length: 14 residues. V shed 7 bases and J 7 bases; nucleotides not matched to a gene: 8. CDR1 is MNHEY and CDR2 is SVGAGI in the germline V gene. The CDR3 region has the DNA TGTGCCAGCAACTACAGGGGGCTGGGGCAGCCCCAGCATTTT. It encodes CASNYRGLGQPQHF.

A single count supports this clone. The chain has TRBV19 and TRBJ2-5; TRBD2 matches at 10 bases. CDR1 and CDR2 (germline): LNHDA, SQIVND (reference sequence). V was pared by 6 bases and J by 2 bases, with 18 bases of the junction left unmatched. The CDR3 is made up of 19 amino acids. CDR3 amino acids: CASSPLKGLAGDLQETQYF. The CDR3, as DNA: TGTGCCAGTAGCCCCCTTAAGGGGCTAGCGGGGGACCTACAAGAGACCCAGTACTTC.

The rearrangement uses TRBV6-5 and TRBJ1-2; 9 bases agree with TRBD1. The CDR3 spans 13 residues. After removal of 5 bases from V and 5 bases from J, the junction contained 3 bases not matched to a gene. Germline assignment: CDR1 MNHEY and CDR2 SVGAGI. DNA for the CDR3: TGTGCCAGCAGTCCGACAGGGGGTTATGGCTACACCTTC. Protein sequence: CASSPTGGYGYTF.

The V gene is TRBV7-2, the J gene TRBJ2-3, with D possibly TRBD2 on 5 matching bases. Trimming took 5 bases from V and 2 from J, leaving 14 bases between them. The CDR3 contains 15 residues. From germline, CDR1 is SGHTA and CDR2 FQGNSA. CDR3 sequence reads: CASSVTSSFTDTQYF. The CDR3 nucleotides are TGTGCCAGCAGCGTTACTAGTTCTTTCACAGATACGCAGTATTTT.

The rearrangement joins TRBV5-8 to TRBJ1-4; 9 bases are shared with TRBD1. V lost 6 bases to trimming and J lost 4 bases; unmatched junction nucleotides: 4. Germline CDR1 is SGHTS and CDR2 is YDEGEE. The CDR3 is 14 amino acids. The CDR3, as DNA: TGTGCCAGCAACGGGGGACAGGGTAATGAAAAACTGTTTTTT. Its translation is CASNGGQGNEKLFF.

The chain has TRBV7-9 and TRBJ1-5, with 7 bases that match TRBD1. CDR3 length: 15 residues. CDR1 is SEHNR, CDR2 FQNEAQ, per germline (reference sequence). V gave up 4 bases and J gave up 0 bases; unmatched junction bases: 3. The CDR3 protein is CASSSRGDSNQPQHF. For the CDR3, the DNA is TGTGCCAGCAGCTCCAGGGGGGATAGCAATCAGCCCCAGCATTTT.

This clone was counted once. The gene calls are TRBV5-1 and TRBJ2-1; 14 bases map to TRBD2. Germline V lookup: CDR1 SGHRS, CDR2 YFSETQ. The V segment lost 2 bases and the J segment 10 bases; nucleotides outside the gene matches: 11. This CDR3 is built from 17 residues. CDR3: CASSLQPTSGGAREQFF. For the CDR3, the DNA is TGCGCCAGCAGCTTACAACCGACTAGCGGGGGGGCCCGGGAGCAGTTCTTC.

This clone was recorded once. The chain is built from TRBV5-4 and TRBJ2-7; the D is unclear. This CDR3 is 12 amino acids long. Trimming took 6 bases from V and 6 from J, leaving 13 bases between them. The V gene's germline CDR1 is SGHNT and CDR2 YYREEE (reference sequence). The CDR3: CASNMNRGEQYF. DNA of the CDR3: TGTGCCAGCAACATGAACCGCGGCGAGCAGTACTTC.

This clone was seen more than once but under ten times. The chain joins TRBV20-1 to TRBJ1-5; a weak D match, TRBD1 (5 bases). V lost 3 bases, J lost 1 base, and 10 bases lay in between. The CDR3 has 14 amino acids. Germline CDR1 and CDR2: DFQATT and SNEGSKA (reference sequence). CDR3 protein: CSASAGRSNQPQHF. The CDR3 DNA is TGCAGTGCTAGTGCAGGGAGGAGCAATCAGCCCCAGCATTTT.

The J gene is TRBJ2-1, the V gene TRBV15; 8 bases fit TRBD2. V gave up 5 bases and J gave up 0 bases; unmatched junction bases: 3. This CDR3 comprises 15 residues. Germline V CDR1 and CDR2: LNHNV, YYDKDF (reference sequence). As DNA, the CDR3 is TGTGCCACCAGCCCGCGGGGGGACTCCTACAATGAGCAGTTCTTC. This codes for CATSPRGDSYNEQFF.

The genes are TRBV2 and TRBJ2-3, with a weak D call TRBD2 (6 bases). Per the germline V gene, CDR1 is SNHLY and CDR2 is FYNNEI. V lost 6 bases and J lost 2, with 9 bases in between. The CDR3 is made up of 13 amino acids. CDR3: CASRSGVTDTQYF. The CDR3 nucleotides read TGTGCCAGCAGGTCGGGGGTCACAGATACGCAGTATTTT.

V usage is TRBV2 and J usage is TRBJ2-5; D not resolved. The CDR3 is 13 residues long. Germline CDR1 is SNHLY and CDR2 is FYNNEI. V was clipped by 8 bases and J by 0 bases, with 10 bases between them. CDR3 sequence reads: CASLEEYQETQYF. In DNA form, the CDR3 reads TGTGCCAGCCTCGAGGAATACCAAGAGACCCAGTACTTC.

The chain is built from TRBV9 and TRBJ1-2, with 10 bases lining up with TRBD1. With V trimmed by 1 base and J by 3 bases, 3 bases remained unmatched. The CDR3 is made up of 15 amino acids. The germline CDR1 and CDR2 sequences are SGDLS and YYNGEE. The CDR3 protein is CASSVSGTGDYGYTF. CDR3 sequence (DNA): TGTGCCAGCAGCGTATCCGGGACAGGGGACTATGGCTACACCTTC.

The chain has TRBV6-1 and TRBJ2-3, with 8 bases fitting TRBD1. Germline CDR1 MNHNS, CDR2 SASEGT. The CDR3 totals 15 residues. The V and J ends lost 3 bases and 5 bases, in that order; junction bases with no gene match: 7. The chain's CDR3 is CASSDLTGGLDTQYF. CDR3 in DNA: TGTGCCAGCAGTGATCTAACAGGGGGGTTAGATACGCAGTATTTT.

The V gene is TRBV13, the J gene TRBJ2-5; 7 nucleotides line up with TRBD1. Germline V gene sequence: CDR1 PRHDT, CDR2 FYEKMQ (reference sequence). J was trimmed by 4 bases and V by 0 bases; bases with no gene match: 2. The CDR3 covers 14 residues. Here the CDR3 DNA reads TGTGCCAGCAGCTTAGGGACAGGGAGAGAGACCCAGTACTTC. It encodes CASSLGTGRETQYF. Complete variable domain (other parts from reference TRBV13 and TRBJ2-5): AAGVIQSPRHLIKEKRETATLKCYPIPRHDTVYWYQQGPGQDPQFLISFYEKMQSDKGSIPDRFSAQQFSDYHSELNMSSLELGDSALYFCASSLGTGRETQYFGPGTRLLVL.